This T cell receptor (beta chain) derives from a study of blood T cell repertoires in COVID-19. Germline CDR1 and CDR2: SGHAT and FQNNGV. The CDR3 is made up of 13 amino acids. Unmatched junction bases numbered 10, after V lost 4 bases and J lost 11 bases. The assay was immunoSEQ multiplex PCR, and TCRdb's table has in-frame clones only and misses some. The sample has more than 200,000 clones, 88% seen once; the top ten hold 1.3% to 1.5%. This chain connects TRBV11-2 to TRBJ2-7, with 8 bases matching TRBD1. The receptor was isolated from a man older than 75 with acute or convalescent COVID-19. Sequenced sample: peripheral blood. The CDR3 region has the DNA TGTGCCAGCAGCTCAGGGACAGGAGCATGGAAGTACTTC. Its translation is CASSSGTGAWKYF.